This T cell receptor (beta chain) was recovered during a study of cytomegalovirus exposure and HLA in healthy donors (dated by TCRdb to 2016 to 2017). General notes on the study: According to a later analysis, one platform produced both the approximately 110 validation repertoires and the 670 or so repertoires of the first cohort. The study aimed to test whether cataloging public T cell receptors could reveal signatures of past pathogen exposure. Along with the approximately 620-subject first cohort, a separate validation cohort of around 110 different subjects was used. To predict cytomegalovirus infection status, the study brought together high-throughput TCR immunosequencing, statistical association of individual TCRs with disease status, and machine learning.

Paper-wide results and their limitations: According to the authors, the approach could potentially be generalized to other disease states and immunological phenotypes. In the study, some 160 TCR beta chains were listed as associated with cytomegalovirus. In vitro tests confirmed that three of the cytomegalovirus-associated TCR beta chains recognize cytomegalovirus antigens. A later analysis had no HLA typing for the validation cohort, so co-occurrence there was scored across all 110 or so repertoires. Subsequent analysis determined that TCRs grouped into clusters in the first cohort also showed a tendency toward co-occurrence across the 120 validation repertoires, and 90% to 95% of cluster scores exceeded 0. While some public TCRs were present in many individuals, most TCR sequences turned up only very rarely across donors. Cytomegalovirus status was reported to be diagnosed by the classifier with high specificity and sensitivity in both the original and validation cohorts.

Library generation was performed with the immunoSEQ multiplex PCR assay. The paper's data handling went like this. A statistical classification framework was built for diagnosing cytomegalovirus status from the catalog of TCR beta chain sequences. TCRdb holds this immuneACCESS table with in-frame rearrangements only. Some clones are missing; in checked studies, unresolved V genes explain under half, and the rest has no known cause. The DNA gave D and trimming, while V, J and clone size come from that table. The sample yields 100,000 to 150,000 clones; roughly 87% were counted once. Jointly, the top ten make up 1.2% of the sample. With regard to this clone: Its antigen has not been determined. Per-base qualities were not stored, and no clone one base away is much larger.

Donors formed part of the validation cohort, which comprised over a hundred subjects and was distinct from the first cohort of 550 to 850 subjects. The CDR3 spans 15 residues, from the cysteine through the phenylalanine. This entry keeps only the CDR3 DNA: 45 bases, framed from base 1. Here V drops 7 bases and J drops 7 bases, and the junction holds 10 bases not matched to any gene. According to the germline V gene, CDR1 reads SNHLY and CDR2 reads FYNNEI. This clonotype was sampled from a woman between 18 and 29 years old in good health and CMV-seronegative. This sequence uses TRBV2 and TRBJ2-2, with 9 bases in between that match TRBD1. Sequencing used PBMCs. For the CDR3, the sequence is CASKSGQGGVGELFF. The sequence in DNA is TGTGCCAGCAAATCGGGACAGGGTGGGGTCGGGGAGCTGTTTTTT.